Detailed here is one T cell receptor beta chain. Using immunoSEQ multiplex PCR, the repertoire was profiled, and TCRdb retains in-frame clones only, with some absent. The data contain more than 85,000 clones, just over 90% of them seen just once; the ten biggest clones take up roughly 4.4%. The sample originates from a study of control samples from healthy donors and cancer patients. CDR3 length: 13 residues. Trimming shortened V by 1 base and J by 8 bases, and 11 bases separated the two germline ends. CDR1 is SGHAT, CDR2 FQNNGV, per germline. Sequenced input: blood. V is TRBV11-2 and J is TRBJ1-1; no reliable D call. The source of this sequence is a human donor in good health. The donor label of this sample is uncertain. The CDR3 nucleotides are TGTGCCAGCAGCTTAGCTGGGGTCGCCGAAGCTTTCTTT. Protein: CASSLAGVAEAFF.